This T cell receptor (beta chain) was sequenced in a study of blood T cell repertoires in COVID-19. About the research overall: Italy, Spain and the United States were the sources of the convalescent and acute COVID-19 samples. PBMCs, B-cell-depleted T cells, or T cells were the source of the cDNA or gDNA that made up the material.

Seattle's cohort entered during active infection and was followed longitudinally. TCRdb's table, derived via immunoSEQ multiplex PCR, lists solely in-frame clones and lacks some. The repertoire holds about 170,000 clones, with around four fifths as singletons. The ends lost 8 bases at V and 2 bases at J; junction bases unmatched: 4. Per germline, CDR1 MNHEY and CDR2 SMNVEV (reference sequence). The CDR3 totals 14 residues. The TCR comes from a woman of 80 years or more with COVID-19, enrolled during active disease. Sequencing was carried out using peripheral blood. The chain is built from TRBV27 and TRBJ2-1; the match to TRBD2 covers 9 bases. CDR3 loop: CASCSGSAYNEQFF. CDR3 in DNA: TGTGCCAGCTGTAGCGGGAGCGCCTACAATGAGCAGTTCTTC.